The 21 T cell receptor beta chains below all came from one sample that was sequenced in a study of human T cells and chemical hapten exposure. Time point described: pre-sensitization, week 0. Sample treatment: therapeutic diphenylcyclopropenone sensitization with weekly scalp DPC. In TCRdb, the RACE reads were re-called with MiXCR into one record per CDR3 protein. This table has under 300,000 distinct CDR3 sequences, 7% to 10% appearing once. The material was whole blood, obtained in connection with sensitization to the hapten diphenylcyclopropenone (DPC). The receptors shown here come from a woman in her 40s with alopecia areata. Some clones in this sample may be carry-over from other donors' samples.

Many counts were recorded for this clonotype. The CDR3 bases are TGTGCCACCAGCAGAGCGGGCGGAGGTAGGAATGAGCAGTTCTTC. It translates to CATSRAGGGRNEQFF. This chain joins TRBV15 and TRBJ2-1, with a possible D match to TRBD2 (5 bases). Germline CDR1 LNHNV, CDR2 YYDKDF (reference sequence). V dropped 1 base and J dropped 7 bases, with 14 bases sitting between them. This CDR3 is 15 amino acids long. Together with reference TRBV15 and TRBJ2-1, the CDR3 gives the full variable domain: DAMVIQNPRYQVTQFGKPVTLSCSQTLNHNVMYWYQQKSSQAPKLLFHYYDKDFNNEADTPDNFQSRRPNTSFCFLDIRSPGLGDTAMYLCATSRAGGGRNEQFFGPGTRLTVL.

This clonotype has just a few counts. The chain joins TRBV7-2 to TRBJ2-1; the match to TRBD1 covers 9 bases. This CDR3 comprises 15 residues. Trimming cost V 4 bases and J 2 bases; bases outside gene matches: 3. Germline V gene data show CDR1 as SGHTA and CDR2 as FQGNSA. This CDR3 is CASSSQGATYNEQFF. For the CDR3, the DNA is TGTGCCAGCAGCTCACAGGGGGCAACCTACAATGAGCAGTTCTTC.

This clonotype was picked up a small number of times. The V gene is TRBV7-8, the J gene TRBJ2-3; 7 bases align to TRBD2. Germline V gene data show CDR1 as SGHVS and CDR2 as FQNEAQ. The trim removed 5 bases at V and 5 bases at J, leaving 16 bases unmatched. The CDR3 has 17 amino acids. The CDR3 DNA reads TGTGCCAGCAGCCCCCTTAGAGTGGGAGGGCCTGGAGATACGCAGTATTTT. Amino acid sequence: CASSPLRVGGPGDTQYF.

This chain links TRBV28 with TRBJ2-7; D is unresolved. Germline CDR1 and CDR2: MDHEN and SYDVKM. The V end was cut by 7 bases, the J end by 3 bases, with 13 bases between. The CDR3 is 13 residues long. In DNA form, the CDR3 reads TGTGCCAGCAACCGGAACCCGATCTACGAGCAGTACTTC. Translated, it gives CASNRNPIYEQYF.

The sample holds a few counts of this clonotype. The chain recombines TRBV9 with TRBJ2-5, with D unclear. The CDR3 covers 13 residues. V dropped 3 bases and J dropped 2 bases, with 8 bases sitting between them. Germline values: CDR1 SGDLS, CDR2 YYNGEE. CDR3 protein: CASSGLVQETQYF. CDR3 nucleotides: TGTGCCAGCAGCGGACTTGTACAAGAGACCCAGTACTTC.

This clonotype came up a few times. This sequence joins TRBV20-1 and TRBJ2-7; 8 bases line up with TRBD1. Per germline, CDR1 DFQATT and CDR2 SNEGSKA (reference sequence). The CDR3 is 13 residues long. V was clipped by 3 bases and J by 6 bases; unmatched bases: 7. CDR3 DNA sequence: TGCAGTGCTAGTCGCAGGGGGCTTCGCGAGCAGTACTTC. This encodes CSASRRGLREQYF.

DNA of the CDR3: TGCAGCGTTGAAGGAGCGGGAGGGCCCAATGAGCAGTTCTTC. Its translation: CSVEGAGGPNEQFF. This rearrangement joins TRBV29-1 to TRBJ2-1, with TRBD2 matching 10 bases. CDR1 and CDR2 from the germline V gene are SQVTM and ANQGSEA. This CDR3 contains 14 residues. The V and J ends lost 1 base and 6 bases, in that order; junction bases with no gene match: 3.

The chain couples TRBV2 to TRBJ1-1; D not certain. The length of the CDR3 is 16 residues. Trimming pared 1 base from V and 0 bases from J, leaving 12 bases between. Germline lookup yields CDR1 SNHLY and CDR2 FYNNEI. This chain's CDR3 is CASSEGRHPMNTEAFF. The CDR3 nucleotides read TGTGCCAGCAGTGAAGGCAGGCATCCAATGAACACTGAAGCTTTCTTT.

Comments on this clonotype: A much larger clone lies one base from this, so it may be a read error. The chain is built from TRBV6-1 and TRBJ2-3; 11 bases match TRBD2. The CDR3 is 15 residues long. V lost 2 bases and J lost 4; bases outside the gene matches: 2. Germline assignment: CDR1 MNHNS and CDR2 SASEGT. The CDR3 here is CASSELAGGADTQYF. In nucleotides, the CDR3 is TGTGCCAGCAGTGAACTAGCGGGAGGCGCAGATACGCAGTATTTT.

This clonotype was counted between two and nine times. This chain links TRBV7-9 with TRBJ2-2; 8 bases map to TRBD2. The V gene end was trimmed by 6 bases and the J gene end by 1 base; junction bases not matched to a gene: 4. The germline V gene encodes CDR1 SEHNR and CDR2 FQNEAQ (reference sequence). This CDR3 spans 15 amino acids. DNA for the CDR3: TGTGCCAGCAGACAAACTAGCGGGAACACCGGGGAGCTGTTTTTT. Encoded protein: CASRQTSGNTGELFF.

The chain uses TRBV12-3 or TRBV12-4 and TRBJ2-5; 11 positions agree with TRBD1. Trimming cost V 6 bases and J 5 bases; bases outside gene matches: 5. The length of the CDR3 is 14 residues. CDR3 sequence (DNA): TGTGCCAGCAGCAGGACAGGGGGCGGGGAGACCCAGTACTTC. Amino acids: CASSRTGGGETQYF.

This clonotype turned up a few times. The CDR3 coding sequence is TGTGCCAGCAGCAGGACTAGCGGGAGACCCATCCGGCGCACAGATACGCAGTATTTT. It yields the protein CASSRTSGRPIRRTDTQYF. The chain uses TRBV6-2 or TRBV6-3 and TRBJ2-3; 13 bases are a match to TRBD2. The CDR3 consists of 19 residues. Unmatched junction bases numbered 13, after V lost 6 bases and J lost 1 base. From germline, CDR1 is MNHEY and CDR2 SVGEGT.

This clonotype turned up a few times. The CDR3 nucleotides read TGTGCCAGCAGACCTGCCGGGAGGGAGGTCACCGGGGAGCTGTTTTTT. This codes for CASRPAGREVTGELFF. The gene calls are TRBV28 and TRBJ2-2, with 8 positions matching TRBD2. The V gene end was trimmed by 6 bases and the J gene end by 4 bases; junction bases not matched to a gene: 10. This CDR3 comprises 16 residues. Germline assignment: CDR1 MDHEN and CDR2 SYDVKM.

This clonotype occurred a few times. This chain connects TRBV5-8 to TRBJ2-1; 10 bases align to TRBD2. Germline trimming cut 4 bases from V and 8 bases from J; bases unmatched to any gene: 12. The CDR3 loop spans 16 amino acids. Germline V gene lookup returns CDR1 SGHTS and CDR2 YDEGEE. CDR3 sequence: CASSQTPSGSKDEQFF. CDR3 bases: TGTGCCAGCAGCCAAACCCCTAGCGGGAGTAAGGATGAGCAGTTCTTC.

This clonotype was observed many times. The CDR3 nucleotides read TGTGCCAGCACTCCGGAGGGGAGGGGTGATGAAGCTTTCTTT. This sequence encodes CASTPEGRGDEAFF. V usage is TRBV6-6 and J usage is TRBJ1-1, with D possibly being TRBD1 (5 bases). The V gene's germline CDR1 is MNHNY and CDR2 SVGAGI (reference sequence). V lost 7 bases and J 7 bases, leaving 19 bases between the germline ends. The CDR3 extends over 14 amino acids.

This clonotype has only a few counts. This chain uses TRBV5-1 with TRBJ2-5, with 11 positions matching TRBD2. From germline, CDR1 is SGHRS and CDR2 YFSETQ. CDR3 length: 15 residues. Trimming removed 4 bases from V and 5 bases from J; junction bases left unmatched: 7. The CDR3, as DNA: TGCGCCAGCAGCGCCACTAGCGGGAGTATCGAGACCCAGTACTTC. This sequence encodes CASSATSGSIETQYF.

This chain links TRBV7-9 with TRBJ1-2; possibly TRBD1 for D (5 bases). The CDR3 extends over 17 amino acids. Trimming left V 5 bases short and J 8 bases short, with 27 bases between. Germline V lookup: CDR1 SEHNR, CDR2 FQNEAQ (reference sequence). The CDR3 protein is CASSNLPGQGILEGYTF. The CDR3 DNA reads TGTGCCAGCAGCAACCTTCCAGGGCAGGGCATATTGGAAGGCTACACCTTC. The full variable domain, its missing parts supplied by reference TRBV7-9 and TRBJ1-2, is DTGVSQNPRHKITKRGQNVTFRCDPISEHNRLYWYRQTLGQGPEFLTYFQNEAQLEKSRLLSDRFSAERPKGSFSTLEIQRTEQGDSAMYLCASSNLPGQGILEGYTFGSGTRLTVV.

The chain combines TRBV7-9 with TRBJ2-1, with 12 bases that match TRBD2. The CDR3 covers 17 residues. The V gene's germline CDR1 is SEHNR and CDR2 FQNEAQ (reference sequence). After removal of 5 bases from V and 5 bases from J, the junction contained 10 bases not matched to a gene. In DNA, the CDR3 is TGTGCCAGCAGCCCAACTAGCGGGGGGACCTCTAACAATGAGCAGTTCTTC. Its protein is CASSPTSGGTSNNEQFF. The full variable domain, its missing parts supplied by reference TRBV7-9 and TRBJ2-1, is DTGVSQNPRHKITKRGQNVTFRCDPISEHNRLYWYRQTLGQGPEFLTYFQNEAQLEKSRLLSDRFSAERPKGSFSTLEIQRTEQGDSAMYLCASSPTSGGTSNNEQFFGPGTRLTVL.

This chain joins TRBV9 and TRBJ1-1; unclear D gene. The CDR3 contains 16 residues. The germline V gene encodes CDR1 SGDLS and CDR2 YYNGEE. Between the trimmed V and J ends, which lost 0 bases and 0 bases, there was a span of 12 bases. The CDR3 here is CASSVVMESMNTEAFF. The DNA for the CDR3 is TGTGCCAGCAGCGTAGTTATGGAGTCCATGAACACTGAAGCTTTCTTT.

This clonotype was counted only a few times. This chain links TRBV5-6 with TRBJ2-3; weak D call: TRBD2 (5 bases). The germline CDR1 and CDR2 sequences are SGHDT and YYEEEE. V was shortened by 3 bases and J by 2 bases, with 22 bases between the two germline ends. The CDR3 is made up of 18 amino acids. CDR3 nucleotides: TGTGCCAGCAGCTCAGGCGGCTTGGCGGGTCGGACCACAGATACGCAGTATTTT. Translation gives CASSSGGLAGRTTDTQYF.

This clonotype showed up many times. The CDR3 loop is CASSLVPRGDEQYF. As DNA, the CDR3 is TGCGCCAGCAGCTTGGTGCCAAGGGGGGACGAGCAGTACTTC. The V gene is TRBV5-1, the J gene TRBJ2-7; D is tentatively TRBD1 or TRBD2 (6 bases each). Germline V gene data show CDR1 as SGHRS and CDR2 as YFSETQ. This CDR3 contains 14 residues. V lost 0 bases and J lost 5, with 12 bases in between.